This T cell receptor (beta chain) was found in a study of graft-versus-host responses after intestinal transplantation. Study-level findings and limits: Detected in recipient marrow were GvH clones, some of which were first observed in ileum or blood. Subjects displaying graft-donor T cell macrochimerism possessed elevated graft-versus-host to host-versus-graft clonal ratios inside allografts.

Produced via immunoSEQ multiplex PCR; TCRdb's table is partial and in-frame only. The sample holds roughly 100,000 clones, roughly 87% seen once. As for this clone: The target antigen is unknown.

The germline V gene encodes CDR1 MNHNS and CDR2 SASEGT. V lost 5 bases to trimming and J lost 4 bases; unmatched junction nucleotides: 8. This CDR3 spans 14 amino acids. The sequence came from a human donor who received an intestinal transplant. The sequences come from unstimulated CD4+ T cells sorted from spleen or lymph node cells, collected before intestinal transplant. The gene calls are TRBV6-1 and TRBJ2-7, with 7 nucleotides matching TRBD1. The CDR3 nucleotides are TGTGCCAGCAGTCCCGGGACAGCACCTTACGAGCAGTACTTC. Translation gives CASSPGTAPYEQYF.